The 7 T cell receptor beta chains below were found in one sample sequenced in a study of CD8 T cells in Susac syndrome. Reverse transcription of roughly 0.45 to 1 ug RNA was carried out with random hexamers. TCRdb analysed the immunoSEQ multiplex PCR reads with MiXCR anew, one entry per CDR3 protein. The table has roughly 130,000 distinct CDR3 sequences, 96% seen once. The sequenced sample consisted of CD4+ T cells from PBMCs. Receptors originate from a human donor with Susac syndrome.

This chain uses TRBV20-1 with TRBJ1-1, with D perhaps TRBD1 (6 bases). The germline gives CDR1 DFQATT, CDR2 SNEGSKA (reference sequence). With 0 bases removed from V and 0 bases from J, the gap between germline ends came to 11 bases. The length of the CDR3 is 15 residues. CDR3 loop: CSARDKQGMNTEAFF. The CDR3 DNA reads TGCAGTGCTAGAGACAAACAGGGAATGAACACTGAAGCTTTCTTT.

The chain carries TRBV5-4 and TRBJ2-2; 11 bases line up with TRBD2. CDR1 and CDR2 (germline): SGHNT, YYREEE (reference sequence). J lost 3 bases, V lost 5 bases, and 6 bases had no gene match. The CDR3 has 16 residues. CDR3 sequence (DNA): TGTGCCAGCAGTTTAGCGGGAGGGCTTGACACCGGGGAGCTGTTTTTT. It codes for CASSLAGGLDTGELFF. The whole variable domain, filled in from reference TRBV5-4 and TRBJ2-2, reads ETGVTQSPTHLIKTRGQQVTLRCSSQSGHNTVSWYQQALGQGPQFIFQYYREEENGRGNFPPRFSGLQFPNYSSELNVNALELDDSALYLCASSLAGGLDTGELFFGEGSRLTVL.

The J gene is TRBJ2-1, the V gene TRBV19; D assignment may be TRBD1 or TRBD2 (5 bases each). Germline CDR1 LNHDA, CDR2 SQIVND (reference sequence). The CDR3 length is 17 residues. V dropped 4 bases and J dropped 0 bases, with 16 bases sitting between them. DNA of the CDR3: TGTGCCAGTAGTAAGGCCCGGGGCAGTAGCTCCTACAATGAGCAGTTCTTC. Amino acid sequence: CASSKARGSSSYNEQFF.

V usage is TRBV11-1 and J usage is TRBJ2-1, with 8 bases lining up with TRBD1. V shed 6 bases and J 0 bases; nucleotides not matched to a gene: 4. The CDR3 consists of 15 residues. The germline V gene has CDR1 SGHAT and CDR2 FQDESV (reference sequence). CDR3 nucleotide sequence: TGTGCCAGCAGTTTGGACAGGGCCTCCTACAATGAGCAGTTCTTC. This gives the protein CASSLDRASYNEQFF.

The V call is TRBV3-1, the J call TRBJ2-7; no firm D call. The V gene lost 4 bases and the J gene lost 4 bases, with 11 bases spanning the gap. The length of the CDR3 is 13 residues. Germline-derived CDR1 and CDR2 are LGHDT and YNNKEL (reference sequence). In DNA, the CDR3 is TGTGCCAGCAGCCGACAAGACCGATACGAGCAGTACTTC. Protein sequence: CASSRQDRYEQYF.

The chain carries TRBV20-1 and TRBJ2-1, with TRBD2 identical over 7 bases. After removal of 0 bases from V and 8 bases from J, the junction contained 10 bases not matched to a gene. From germline, CDR1 is DFQATT and CDR2 SNEGSKA (reference sequence). The CDR3 has 15 amino acids. CDR3 coding DNA: TGCAGTGCTAGAGATCCGAGCGGGGCTCCCCATGAGCAGTTCTTC. Translating it yields CSARDPSGAPHEQFF.

The gene calls are TRBV12-3 or TRBV12-4 and TRBJ1-5; 9 bases are shared with TRBD1. The CDR3 has 15 residues. V gave up 7 bases and J gave up 3 bases; unmatched junction bases: 7. The CDR3 spells CASTLGQGNNQPQHF. The CDR3 DNA follows: TGTGCCAGCACCCTGGGACAGGGTAACAATCAGCCCCAGCATTTT.